One sample yielded the 9 T cell receptor beta chains listed below, sequenced in a study of cytomegalovirus exposure and HLA in healthy donors. The PCR used 60 Vbeta and 13 Jbeta primers. Measured with immunoSEQ multiplex PCR; TCRdb has only the in-frame clones, and not every one. Here the sample spans 120,000 to 150,000 clones, 73% being singletons. Sequencing used PBMCs. The receptor set was obtained from a woman in her forties in good health and CMV-seronegative.

The chain couples TRBV13 to TRBJ1-5; D call uncertain. The CDR3 is 13 amino acids. Germline loops: CDR1 PRHDT, CDR2 FYEKMQ (reference sequence). Trimming stripped 5 bases from V and 7 bases from J, with 12 bases between. The CDR3 region is CASSPGISQPQHF. In DNA form, the CDR3 reads TGTGCCAGCAGCCCAGGCATTTCGCAGCCCCAGCATTTT.

V gene TRBV27 combines with J gene TRBJ2-6; TRBD1 matches 9 bases. The CDR3 extends over 17 amino acids. V shed 5 bases, J shed 8 bases, and the junction held 13 bases outside the gene matches. Germline loops: CDR1 MNHEY, CDR2 SMNVEV (reference sequence). This CDR3 is CASSPSTGGLGTNVLTF. CDR3 sequence (DNA): TGTGCCAGCAGTCCCTCTACAGGGGGCCTAGGGACCAACGTCCTGACTTTC.

This chain links TRBV20-1 with TRBJ1-2, with D uncertain. Germline CDR1 DFQATT, CDR2 SNEGSKA (reference sequence). Trimming left V 0 bases short and J 8 bases short, with 7 bases between. This CDR3 has 11 amino acids. CDR3 sequence: CSAREEWGYTF. In DNA form, the CDR3 reads TGCAGTGCTAGAGAAGAGTGGGGCTACACCTTC.

The chain is built from TRBV7-3 and TRBJ1-1; 7 bases line up with TRBD1. Germline values: CDR1 SGHTA, CDR2 FQGTGA. Trimming removed 1 base from V and 1 base from J; junction bases left unmatched: 0. The length of the CDR3 is 14 residues. In DNA, the CDR3 is TGTGCCAGCAGCTTAAGACAGGGGAACACTGAAGCTTTCTTT. It specifies CASSLRQGNTEAFF.

A note on this clone: One end of the junction is discordant with germline, which a read error may explain. CDR3 sequence: CASSEESGTGDEQYF. The DNA for the CDR3 is TGCGCCAGCAGCGAAGAATCCGGGACAGGGGACGAGCAGTACTTC. This chain connects TRBV4-1 to TRBJ2-7, with 10 bases that match TRBD1. The germline CDR1 and CDR2 sequences are MGHRA and YSYEKL. The CDR3 covers 15 residues.

This clone was found once. The DNA of the CDR3 is TGTGCCAGCAGTTCCTTGACAGGAATCACAGATACGCAGTATTTT. Amino acids: CASSSLTGITDTQYF. This rearrangement joins TRBV6-5 to TRBJ2-3; D might be TRBD1 (6 bases). The V end lost 4 bases, the J end lost 2 bases, and 13 bases lay between the germline ends. The germline gives CDR1 MNHEY, CDR2 SVGAGI. The CDR3 loop spans 15 amino acids.

This clone has only one observation. The V call is TRBV10-3, the J call TRBJ1-6; 9 nucleotides match TRBD1. The junction had 4 bases not matched to a gene; V was cut back by 3 bases and J by 7 bases. This CDR3 is 15 amino acids long. Germline V CDR1 and CDR2: ENHRY, SYGVKD. CDR3 in DNA: TGTGCCATCAGTGAATCGACAGGGGGAAATTCACCCCTCCACTTT. It codes for CAISESTGGNSPLHF.

This clone was counted only a few times. The chain couples TRBV10-3 to TRBJ1-2; D not resolved. There are 8 residues in the CDR3. Germline-derived CDR1 and CDR2 are ENHRY and SYGVKD. V dropped 11 bases and J dropped 8 bases, with 6 bases sitting between them. The CDR3 DNA reads TGTGCCCGGTTCGGCTACACCTTC. Translated, it gives CARFGYTF.

A single count supports this clone. Other DNA sequences in this specimen translate into the identical CDR3. CDR3 nucleotide sequence: TGTGCCAGTAGCAGGGACACCAGCTATGGCTACACCTTC. This codes for CASSRDTSYGYTF. The V gene is TRBV19, the J gene TRBJ1-2, with a possible D match to TRBD1 (6 bases). The CDR3 runs to 13 residues. V gave up 6 bases and J gave up 4 bases, with 12 bases separating them. Per germline, CDR1 LNHDA and CDR2 SQIVND (reference sequence).